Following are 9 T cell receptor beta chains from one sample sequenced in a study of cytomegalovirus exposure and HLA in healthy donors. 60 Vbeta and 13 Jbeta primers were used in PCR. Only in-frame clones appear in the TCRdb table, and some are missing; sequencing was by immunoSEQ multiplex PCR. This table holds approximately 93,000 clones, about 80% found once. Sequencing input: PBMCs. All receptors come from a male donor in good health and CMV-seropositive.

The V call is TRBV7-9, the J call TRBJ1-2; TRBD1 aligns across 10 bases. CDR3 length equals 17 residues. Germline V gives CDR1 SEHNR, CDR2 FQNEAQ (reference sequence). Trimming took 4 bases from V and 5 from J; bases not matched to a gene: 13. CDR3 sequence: CASSSRDRGFLRYGYTF. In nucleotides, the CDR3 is TGTGCCAGCAGCTCCCGGGACAGGGGATTCCTGAGGTATGGCTACACCTTC.

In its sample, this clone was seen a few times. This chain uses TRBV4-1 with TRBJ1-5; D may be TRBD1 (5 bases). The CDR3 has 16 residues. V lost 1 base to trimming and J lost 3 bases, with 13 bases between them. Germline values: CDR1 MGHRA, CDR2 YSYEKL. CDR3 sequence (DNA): TGCGCCAGCAGCCAAGTGGGGGGTTTGCTCAATCAGCCCCAGCATTTT. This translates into CASSQVGGLLNQPQHF.

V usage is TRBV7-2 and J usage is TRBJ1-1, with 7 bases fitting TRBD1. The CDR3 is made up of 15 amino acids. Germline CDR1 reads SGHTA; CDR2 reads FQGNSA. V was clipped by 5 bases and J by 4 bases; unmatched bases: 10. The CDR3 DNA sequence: TGTGCCAGCAGCAACAGGGGACCTGGCGTCACTGAAGCTTTCTTT. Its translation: CASSNRGPGVTEAFF.

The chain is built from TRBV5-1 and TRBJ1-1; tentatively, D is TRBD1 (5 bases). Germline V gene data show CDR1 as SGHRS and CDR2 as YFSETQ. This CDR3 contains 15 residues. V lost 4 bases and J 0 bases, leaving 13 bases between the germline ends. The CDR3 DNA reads TGCGCCAGCAGCCTGGAGGGGTCGATGAACACTGAAGCTTTCTTT. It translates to CASSLEGSMNTEAFF.

The CDR3, as DNA: TGTGCCAGCAGTTCTATGACTAACTATGGCTACACCTTC. Its protein product is CASSSMTNYGYTF. This sequence joins TRBV28 and TRBJ1-2; D remains unclear. V was shortened by 4 bases and J by 0 bases, with 6 bases between the two germline ends. Germline lookup yields CDR1 MDHEN and CDR2 SYDVKM. CDR3 length equals 13 residues.

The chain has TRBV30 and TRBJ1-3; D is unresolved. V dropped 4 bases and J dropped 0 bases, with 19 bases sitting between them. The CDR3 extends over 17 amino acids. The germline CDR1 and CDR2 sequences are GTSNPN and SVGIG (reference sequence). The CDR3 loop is CAWMTSLGRHSGNTIYF. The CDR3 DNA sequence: TGTGCCTGGATGACCTCCCTCGGCAGACACTCTGGAAACACCATATATTTT.

CDR3 sequence reads: CASSLDTGNYGYTF. The CDR3 DNA reads TGTGCCAGCAGCTTAGATACAGGGAACTATGGCTACACCTTC. V usage is TRBV7-2 and J usage is TRBJ1-2, with a tentative D call TRBD1 (6 bases). V was trimmed by 1 base and J by 2 bases, leaving 8 bases between them. CDR1 and CDR2 from the germline V gene are SGHTA and FQGNSA. The CDR3 covers 14 residues. The whole variable domain, filled in from reference TRBV7-2 and TRBJ1-2, reads GAGVSQSPSNKVTEKGKDVELRCDPISGHTALYWYRQSLGQGLEFLIYFQGNSAPDKSGLPSDRFSAERTGGSVSTLTIQRTQQEDSAVYLCASSLDTGNYGYTFGSGTRLTVV.

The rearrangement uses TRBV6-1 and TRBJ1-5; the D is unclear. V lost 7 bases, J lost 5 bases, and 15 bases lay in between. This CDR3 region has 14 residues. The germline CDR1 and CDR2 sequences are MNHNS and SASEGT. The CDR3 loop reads CASTGPAQDQPQHF. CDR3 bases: TGTGCCAGCACTGGGCCGGCGCAAGATCAGCCCCAGCATTTT.

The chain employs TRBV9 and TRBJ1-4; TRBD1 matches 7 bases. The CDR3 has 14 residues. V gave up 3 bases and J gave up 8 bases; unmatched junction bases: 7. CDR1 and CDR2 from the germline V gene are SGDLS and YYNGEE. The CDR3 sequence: CASSAQGVREKLFF. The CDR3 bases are TGTGCCAGCAGCGCCCAGGGGGTTAGGGAAAAACTGTTTTTT.